One and the same sample provided the 29 T cell receptor beta chains below, sequenced in a study of shared clonotypes between healthy human individuals. Assay used: immunoSEQ multiplex PCR; TCRdb lists only in-frame clones, some missing. The table has around 640,000 clones, roughly 96% seen once; the top ten hold 0.11%. It was CD45RO-negative cells, positively selected for CCR7, that made up naive CD8 cells, with terminally differentiated effector memory CD45RA+ cells excluded. The sequenced sample consisted of naive CD8+ T cells sorted from blood. Receptors were obtained from a woman in her 30s in good health.

Concerning this clone itself: In the same sample, other DNA sequences code for this CDR3. The rearrangement uses TRBV27 and TRBJ2-2; D may be TRBD1 (5 bases). The germline V and J ends were trimmed by 5 bases and 2 bases, with 9 bases remaining between them. There are 14 residues in the CDR3. Per germline, CDR1 MNHEY and CDR2 SMNVEV (reference sequence). The CDR3: CASSPGPNTGELFF. In DNA, the CDR3 is TGTGCCAGCAGTCCAGGGCCAAACACCGGGGAGCTGTTTTTT.

The sample holds a few counts of this clone. This chain uses TRBV19 with TRBJ1-5; 7 positions match TRBD1. The CDR3 totals 14 residues. The trim removed 3 bases at V and 4 bases at J, leaving 3 bases unmatched. CDR1 LNHDA and CDR2 SQIVND come from the germline V gene (reference sequence). CDR3 sequence reads: CASSIGTANQPQHF. The CDR3 DNA is TGTGCCAGTAGTATCGGGACAGCTAATCAGCCCCAGCATTTT.

As for this clone: A read error may produce the germline difference seen at one junction end. This chain uses TRBV11-2 with TRBJ1-1, with D possibly being TRBD1 (5 bases). Germline V CDR1 and CDR2: SGHAT, FQNNGV. The CDR3 runs 13 residues. In DNA, the CDR3 is TGTGCCAGCAGCTTAGATGGGGGAAATACAGCAAGATTT. Amino acids: CASSLDGGNTARF.

V gene TRBV30 combines with J gene TRBJ2-1; 11 bases map to TRBD1. The length of the CDR3 is 18 residues. From germline, CDR1 is GTSNPN and CDR2 SVGIG (reference sequence). Germline trimming cut 2 bases from V and 8 bases from J; bases unmatched to any gene: 17. In DNA, the CDR3 is TGTGCCTGGAGTCCCACCCTACCTGGACAGGGGGCCTATGATGAGCAGTTCTTC. As protein: CAWSPTLPGQGAYDEQFF.

This chain connects TRBV19 to TRBJ1-1; D might be TRBD1 (5 bases). Trimming removed 5 bases from V and 4 bases from J, with 11 bases in between. The CDR3 contains 13 residues. Germline V gene lookup returns CDR1 LNHDA and CDR2 SQIVND (reference sequence). The CDR3 is CASSSRESTEAFF. Written as DNA, the CDR3 is TGTGCCAGTAGTTCCAGGGAAAGCACTGAAGCTTTCTTT. Full variable domain (outside the CDR3, taken from reference TRBV19 and TRBJ1-1): DGGITQSPKYLFRKEGQNVTLSCEQNLNHDAMYWYRQDPGQGLRLIYYSQIVNDFQKGDIAEGYSVSREKKESFPLTVTSAQKNPTAFYLCASSSRESTEAFFGQGTRLTVV.

V is TRBV13 and J is TRBJ2-1; perhaps TRBD1 as D (5 bases). Germline CDR1 is PRHDT and CDR2 is FYEKMQ (reference sequence). V lost 5 bases and J 9 bases, leaving 11 bases between the germline ends. This CDR3 is 12 amino acids long. The CDR3 region has the DNA TGTGCCAGCAGCGCATCTACAGGTGAGCAGTTCTTC. Its protein product is CASSASTGEQFF.

In its sample, this clone was seen once. The chain combines TRBV10-2 with TRBJ2-7, with TRBD2 matching over 11 bases. V lost 2 bases to trimming and J lost 2 bases; unmatched junction nucleotides: 2. The CDR3 is 15 residues long. CDR1 and CDR2 from the germline V gene are WSHSY and SAAADI. CDR3 loop: CASSEGTSGPYEQYF. CDR3 bases: TGCGCCAGCAGTGAGGGGACTAGCGGTCCCTACGAGCAGTACTTC.

J is TRBJ2-5 and V is TRBV27, with 9 bases that match TRBD2. V gave up 3 bases and J gave up 4 bases; unmatched junction bases: 12. The CDR3 is made up of 17 amino acids. Looked up from germline, CDR1 is MNHEY and CDR2 is SMNVEV (reference sequence). DNA of the CDR3: TGTGCCAGCAGTTTGCTAGCGGGAAGGTTACCGGGAGAGACCCAGTACTTC. Encoded protein: CASSLLAGRLPGETQYF.

This sequence joins TRBV27 and TRBJ1-1; TRBD1 might be the D (5 bases). From germline, CDR1 is MNHEY and CDR2 SMNVEV (reference sequence). The V gene lost 1 base and the J gene lost 1 base, with 22 bases spanning the gap. The CDR3 runs 19 residues. The CDR3 spells CASSLFVRGRYSGNTEAFF. The CDR3 region has the DNA TGTGCCAGCAGTTTATTTGTAAGGGGTAGGTACAGTGGGAACACTGAAGCTTTCTTT.

This chain connects TRBV10-3 to TRBJ1-1; D is ambiguous. Trimming took off 0 bases at V and 1 base at J, with 9 bases between the two ends. The CDR3 totals 15 residues. CDR1 and CDR2 from the germline V gene are ENHRY and SYGVKD. CDR3 protein: CAISESFRRNTEAFF. The CDR3 DNA reads TGTGCCATCAGTGAGTCATTCAGGAGGAACACTGAAGCTTTCTTT.

This chain connects TRBV29-1 to TRBJ2-1; TRBD2 matches at 9 bases. This CDR3 comprises 16 residues. J lost 4 bases, V lost 7 bases, and 14 bases had no gene match. Germline V gene sequence: CDR1 SQVTM, CDR2 ANQGSEA. The chain's CDR3 is CSAEVAGGPGYNEQFF. CDR3 DNA sequence: TGCAGCGCAGAAGTGGCGGGAGGGCCGGGATACAATGAGCAGTTCTTC.

This chain connects TRBV28 to TRBJ2-3, with 13 bases that match TRBD2. This CDR3 is built from 14 residues. V lost 8 bases, J lost 1 base, and 0 bases stayed unmatched. Germline V CDR1 and CDR2: MDHEN, SYDVKM. Here the CDR3 DNA reads TGTGCCAGCGGACTAGCGGGAGGCACAGATACGCAGTATTTT. Amino acids: CASGLAGGTDTQYF.

CDR3 DNA sequence: TGCGCCAGCAGCTTAGAGGCAGCCCCCTATGGCTACACCTTC. This encodes CASSLEAAPYGYTF. The chain joins TRBV5-1 to TRBJ1-2; D is ambiguous. Germline V gives CDR1 SGHRS, CDR2 YFSETQ. Trimming took 2 bases from V and 4 from J, leaving 12 bases between them. The CDR3 runs to 14 residues.

The chain carries TRBV19 and TRBJ2-7; D call uncertain. Germline values: CDR1 LNHDA, CDR2 SQIVND (reference sequence). V lost 3 bases and J 6 bases, leaving 12 bases between the germline ends. There are 13 residues in the CDR3. The CDR3 nucleotides read TGTGCCAGTAGTATGCCGCGACATCCCGAGCAGTACTTC. Translated, it gives CASSMPRHPEQYF. The variable domain in full, with the rest retrieved from reference TRBV19 and TRBJ2-7, is DGGITQSPKYLFRKEGQNVTLSCEQNLNHDAMYWYRQDPGQGLRLIYYSQIVNDFQKGDIAEGYSVSREKKESFPLTVTSAQKNPTAFYLCASSMPRHPEQYFGPGTRLTVT.

The chain couples TRBV9 to TRBJ2-3; 9 nucleotides line up with TRBD2. Looked up from germline, CDR1 is SGDLS and CDR2 is YYNGEE. CDR3 size: 16 residues. Losses at the gene ends were 4 bases for V and 4 bases for J; bases not matched to a gene: 10. The DNA of the CDR3 is TGTGCCAGCAGCCAAGGTAGCGGGAGAGGGGCAGATACGCAGTATTTT. This gives the protein CASSQGSGRGADTQYF. Full variable domain (remainder filled in from reference TRBV9 and TRBJ2-3): DSGVTQTPKHLITATGQRVTLRCSPRSGDLSVYWYQQSLDQGLQFLIQYYNGEERAKGNILERFSAQQFPDLHSELNLSSLELGDSALYFCASSQGSGRGADTQYFGPGTRLTVL.

This clone has a single count. The chain couples TRBV19 to TRBJ2-3, with TRBD2 matching over 9 bases. Germline V gene sequence: CDR1 LNHDA, CDR2 SQIVND (reference sequence). V dropped 0 bases and J dropped 3; count of bases not matched to a gene: 4. The CDR3 extends over 16 amino acids. The chain's CDR3 is CASSIDTAGGTDTQYF. Written as DNA, the CDR3 is TGTGCCAGTAGTATAGACACAGCGGGAGGTACAGATACGCAGTATTTT.

The chain links TRBV27 to TRBJ2-1; TRBD2 aligns across 14 bases. CDR1 is MNHEY and CDR2 is SMNVEV in the germline V gene (reference sequence). The CDR3 has 15 residues. V dropped 6 bases and J dropped 7; count of bases not matched to a gene: 5. Here the CDR3 reads CASRKGTSGGNEQFF. CDR3 DNA: TGTGCCAGCAGAAAAGGGACTAGCGGGGGTAATGAGCAGTTCTTC.

The DNA for the CDR3 is TGTGCCAGCAGCTTAGCGGCCCCGGGGGAGCAGTACTTC. It yields the protein CASSLAAPGEQYF. The chain has TRBV7-6 and TRBJ2-7; D is perhaps TRBD2 (5 bases). The CDR3 spans 13 residues. Deletions cut 0 bases from V and 7 bases from J, with 10 bases between. The germline CDR1 and CDR2 sequences are SGHVS and FNYEAQ.

The rearrangement uses TRBV27 and TRBJ2-5; D could derive from TRBD1 or TRBD2 (7 bases each). Germline CDR1 and CDR2: MNHEY and SMNVEV (reference sequence). The CDR3 extends over 12 amino acids. Trimming took 6 bases from V and 7 from J, leaving 12 bases between them. CDR3 DNA: TGTGCCAGCAGATCAGGGGGGGGGACCCAGTACTTC. It specifies CASRSGGGTQYF.

The CDR3 nucleotides read TGTGCCAGCAGGACACCGGGTCCTAATGAAAAACTGTTTTTT. This sequence encodes CASRTPGPNEKLFF. This sequence joins TRBV28 and TRBJ1-4; no definite D call. The germline V gene has CDR1 MDHEN and CDR2 SYDVKM. Trimming took off 6 bases at V and 3 bases at J, with 11 bases between the two ends. This CDR3 contains 14 residues.

The count of this clone is one. This chain uses TRBV28 with TRBJ2-2, with TRBD1 matching 7 bases. In germline, CDR1 is MDHEN, CDR2 SYDVKM. This CDR3 contains 14 residues. With V trimmed by 7 bases and J by 4 bases, 6 bases remained unmatched. CDR3 sequence: CASTWDSRTGELFF. Here the CDR3 DNA reads TGTGCCAGCACTTGGGACAGCCGCACCGGGGAGCTGTTTTTT.

The gene calls are TRBV7-9 and TRBJ1-4; D perhaps matches TRBD1 (5 bases). CDR3 length: 14 amino acids. V dropped 5 bases and J dropped 7 bases, with 14 bases sitting between them. Germline assignment: CDR1 SEHNR and CDR2 FQNEAQ (reference sequence). The CDR3 region has the DNA TGTGCCAGCAGCACCGGGGGACTCGCTGAAAAACTGTTTTTT. Translating it yields CASSTGGLAEKLFF.

This clone showed up just once. The V and J genes are TRBV11-2 and TRBJ2-3, with TRBD2 identical over 9 bases. The trim removed 3 bases at V and 2 bases at J, leaving 6 bases unmatched. The CDR3 is 16 residues long. Germline V gene lookup returns CDR1 SGHAT and CDR2 FQNNGV. CDR3 region: CASSFGAGGVTDTQYF. As DNA, the CDR3 is TGTGCCAGCAGCTTTGGGGCGGGAGGGGTCACAGATACGCAGTATTTT.

The V gene is TRBV13, the J gene TRBJ2-5; no clear D gene. CDR1 is PRHDT and CDR2 is FYEKMQ in the germline V gene (reference sequence). The CDR3 sequence is 14 residues long. With 5 bases removed from V and 4 bases from J, the gap between germline ends came to 14 bases. CDR3 protein: CASSLAPRGETQYF. The CDR3 DNA reads TGTGCCAGCAGCCTCGCTCCCCGAGGAGAGACCCAGTACTTC.

The V and J genes are TRBV4-2 and TRBJ2-3, with a weak D call TRBD1 (5 bases). The germline CDR1 and CDR2 sequences are LGHNA and YNFKEQ. Trimming cost V 3 bases and J 3 bases, with 28 bases left between them. This CDR3 is built from 20 residues. CDR3 DNA: TGTGCCAGCAGCCAGCACTCCTATCCAATGACAGATAGACAGACAGATACGCAGTATTTT. This codes for CASSQHSYPMTDRQTDTQYF.

This chain uses TRBV7-9 with TRBJ2-5; perhaps TRBD1 as D (6 bases). The CDR3 is 15 amino acids. The V gene's germline CDR1 is SEHNR and CDR2 FQNEAQ (reference sequence). The germline V and J ends were trimmed by 5 bases and 4 bases, with 17 bases remaining between them. The DNA of the CDR3 is TGTGCCAGCAGCAGCAGCCTACAGGGTGGAGAGACCCAGTACTTC. It translates to CASSSSLQGGETQYF.

The chain couples TRBV10-1 to TRBJ2-3; D is possibly TRBD1 or TRBD2 (6 bases each). V was shortened by 2 bases and J by 1 base, with 10 bases between the two germline ends. CDR1 and CDR2 (germline): WNHNN, SYGVQD (reference sequence). This CDR3 is 15 amino acids long. In DNA form, the CDR3 reads TGCGCCAGCAGTGAGCCGGGGGCCCGCACAGATACGCAGTATTTT. Amino acids: CASSEPGARTDTQYF.

The chain employs TRBV15 and TRBJ2-2; TRBD1 matches at 7 bases. Germline V gene sequence: CDR1 LNHNV, CDR2 YYDKDF (reference sequence). V lost 1 base and J lost 1; bases outside the gene matches: 0. The CDR3 has 15 amino acids. The CDR3 bases are TGTGCCACCAGCAGAGGACAGGGGAACACCGGGGAGCTGTTTTTT. Its protein is CATSRGQGNTGELFF.

The V call is TRBV6-1, the J call TRBJ1-2; no reliable D call. The V gene's germline CDR1 is MNHNS and CDR2 SASEGT. Between the trimmed V and J ends, which lost 1 base and 4 bases, there was a span of 7 bases. CDR3 size: 13 residues. The CDR3 DNA sequence: TGTGCCAGCAGTGAAGTCTATTCCTATGGCTACACCTTC. This encodes CASSEVYSYGYTF.